What follows are 5 T cell receptor beta chains derived from one specimen sequenced in a study of T cell responses to AZD1222 COVID-19 vaccine. Profiled with immunoSEQ multiplex PCR; TCRdb holds only in-frame clones, not every one. The table records about 67,000 clones, 84% of them present only once. This material consisted of peripheral blood, taken on day 0 of AZD1222 vaccination. The receptor source for this set is an adult in good health.

The chain has TRBV12-3 or TRBV12-4 and TRBJ1-3; D is unresolved. V gave up 4 bases and J gave up 5 bases, with 6 bases separating them. The length of the CDR3 is 12 residues. The CDR3 sequence is CASSSPRNTIYF. CDR3 in DNA: TGTGCCAGCAGTTCCCCTAGAAACACCATATATTTT.

The V call is TRBV13, the J call TRBJ2-7, with D tentatively TRBD2 (7 bases). Germline V gene data show CDR1 as PRHDT and CDR2 as FYEKMQ (reference sequence). The CDR3 totals 14 residues. V was shortened by 5 bases and J by 7 bases, with 18 bases between the two germline ends. The DNA of the CDR3 is TGTGCCAGCAGCCTGAATGCGGGGGCGGGGGAGCAGTACTTC. Amino acids: CASSLNAGAGEQYF.

This sequence joins TRBV3-1 (or the pseudogene TRBV3-2) and TRBJ2-1; the D gene is possibly TRBD1 (6 bases). This CDR3 is built from 15 residues. Germline V lookup: CDR1 LGHDT, CDR2 YNNKEL (reference sequence). V was cut by 8 bases and J by 4 bases, with 18 bases left in between. CDR3 sequence reads: CASHKGAGVYNEQFF. The CDR3 DNA is TGTGCCAGCCACAAAGGGGCAGGGGTTTACAATGAGCAGTTCTTC.

The chain couples TRBV14 to TRBJ2-2, with D perhaps TRBD2 (7 bases). The germline V gene encodes CDR1 SGHDN and CDR2 FVKESK. The CDR3 runs to 16 residues. The V end lost 0 bases, the J end lost 5 bases, and 13 bases lay between the germline ends. The CDR3 region is CASSQDPGGLTGELFF. The CDR3 DNA is TGTGCCAGCAGCCAAGATCCGGGGGGCTTAACCGGGGAGCTGTTTTTT.

The CDR3 bases are TGCGCCAGCAGCCAAGATCAACTCAGGGGGGCCTTGAACACTGAAGCTTTCTTT. This codes for CASSQDQLRGALNTEAFF. V is TRBV4-3 and J is TRBJ1-1; 7 nucleotides match TRBD1. CDR3 length: 18 residues. The trim removed 0 bases at V and 0 bases at J, leaving 10 bases unmatched. Per the germline V gene, CDR1 is LGHNA and CDR2 is YSLEER.